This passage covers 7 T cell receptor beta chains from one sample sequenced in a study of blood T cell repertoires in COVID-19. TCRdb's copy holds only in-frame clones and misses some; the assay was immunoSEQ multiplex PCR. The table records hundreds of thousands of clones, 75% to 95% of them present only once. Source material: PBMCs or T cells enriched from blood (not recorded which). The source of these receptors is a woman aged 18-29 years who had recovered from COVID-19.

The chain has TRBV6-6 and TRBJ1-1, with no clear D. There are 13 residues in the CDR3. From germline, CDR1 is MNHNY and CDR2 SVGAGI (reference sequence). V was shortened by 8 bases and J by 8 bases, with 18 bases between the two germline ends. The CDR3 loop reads CASLQVVRSEAFF. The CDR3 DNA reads TGTGCCAGCCTTCAGGTTGTGAGAAGCGAAGCTTTCTTT.

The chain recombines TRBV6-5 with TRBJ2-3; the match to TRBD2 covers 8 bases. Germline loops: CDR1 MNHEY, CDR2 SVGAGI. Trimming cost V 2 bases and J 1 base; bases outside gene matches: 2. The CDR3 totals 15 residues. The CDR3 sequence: CASSYGSGGTDTQYF. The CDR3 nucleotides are TGTGCCAGCAGTTACGGTAGCGGGGGCACAGATACGCAGTATTTT.

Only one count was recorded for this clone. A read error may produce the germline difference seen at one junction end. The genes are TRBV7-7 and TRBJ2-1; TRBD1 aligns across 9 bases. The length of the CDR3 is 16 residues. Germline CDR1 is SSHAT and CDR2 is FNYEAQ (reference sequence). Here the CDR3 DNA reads TGTGCTAGCAGCTTACGGGTGGGACAGGGAATCCCTGAGCAGTTCTTC. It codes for CASSLRVGQGIPEQFF. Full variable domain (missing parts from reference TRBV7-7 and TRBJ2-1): GAGVSQSPRYKVTKRGQDVTLRCDPISSHATLYWYQQALGQGPEFLTYFNYEAQPDKSGLPSDRFSAERPEGSISTLTIQRTEQRDSAMYRCASSLRVGQGIPEQFFGPGTRLTVL.

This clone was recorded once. CDR3 residues: CASSKAGTSSGNTIYF. The CDR3 DNA follows: TGTGCCAGCAGTAAAGCTGGGACTTCCTCTGGAAACACCATATATTTT. The rearrangement links TRBV27 to TRBJ1-3, with D perhaps matching TRBD1 (5 bases). This CDR3 has 16 residues. Per the germline V gene, CDR1 is MNHEY and CDR2 is SMNVEV (reference sequence). Trimming pared 5 bases from V and 0 bases from J, leaving 14 bases between.

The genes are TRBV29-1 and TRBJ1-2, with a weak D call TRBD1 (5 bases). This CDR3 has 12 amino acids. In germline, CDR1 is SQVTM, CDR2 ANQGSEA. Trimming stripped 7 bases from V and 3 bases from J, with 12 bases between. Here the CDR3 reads CSDGREDYGYTF. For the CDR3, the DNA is TGCAGCGATGGCAGGGAGGACTATGGCTACACCTTC.

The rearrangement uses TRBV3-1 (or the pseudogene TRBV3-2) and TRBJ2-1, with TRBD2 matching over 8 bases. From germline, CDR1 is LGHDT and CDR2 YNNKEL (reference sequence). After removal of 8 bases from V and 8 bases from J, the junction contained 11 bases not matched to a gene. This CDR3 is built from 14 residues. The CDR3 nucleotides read TGTGCCAGCGTATACGGGGGGGCCGAGCATGAGCAGTTCTTC. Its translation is CASVYGGAEHEQFF.

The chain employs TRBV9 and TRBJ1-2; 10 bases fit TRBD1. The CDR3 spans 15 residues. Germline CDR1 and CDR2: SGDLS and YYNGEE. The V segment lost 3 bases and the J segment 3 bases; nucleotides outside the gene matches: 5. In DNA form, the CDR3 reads TGTGCCAGCAGCGGACCGGGACAGGGGTACTATGGCTACACCTTC. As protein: CASSGPGQGYYGYTF. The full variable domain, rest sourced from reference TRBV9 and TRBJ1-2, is DSGVTQTPKHLITATGQRVTLRCSPRSGDLSVYWYQQSLDQGLQFLIQYYNGEERAKGNILERFSAQQFPDLHSELNLSSLELGDSALYFCASSGPGQGYYGYTFGSGTRLTVV.